Below are 32 T cell receptor beta chains sequenced from a single sample in a study of blood T cell repertoires in COVID-19. TCRdb keeps only in-frame clones here, not all; method: immunoSEQ multiplex PCR. The sample shows 140,000 to 150,000 clones, about nine tenths of them seen only once. The sample consisted of peripheral blood. The source of these receptors is a human donor with COVID-19, enrolled during active disease. The donor label of this sample is uncertain.

The chain is built from TRBV7-2 and TRBJ1-5, with TRBD1 matching 10 bases. With 1 base clipped from V and 3 bases from J, the junction kept 6 bases outside the gene matches. The CDR3 runs to 17 residues. Germline CDR1 reads SGHTA; CDR2 reads FQGNSA. As DNA, the CDR3 is TGTGCCAGCAGCTTAGGCGGACAGGGGGTCGCCAATCAGCCCCAGCATTTT. This gives the protein CASSLGGQGVANQPQHF.

The gene calls are TRBV7-9 and TRBJ2-7, with TRBD1 matching over 9 bases. Per germline, CDR1 SEHNR and CDR2 FQNEAQ (reference sequence). The CDR3 has 14 amino acids. With 5 bases clipped from V and 3 bases from J, the junction kept 5 bases outside the gene matches. The CDR3 protein is CASSTTGGIYEQYF. The CDR3 DNA reads as TGTGCCAGCAGCACGACAGGGGGAATCTACGAGCAGTACTTC. Full variable domain (missing parts from reference TRBV7-9 and TRBJ2-7): DTGVSQNPRHKITKRGQNVTFRCDPISEHNRLYWYRQTLGQGPEFLTYFQNEAQLEKSRLLSDRFSAERPKGSFSTLEIQRTEQGDSAMYLCASSTTGGIYEQYFGPGTRLTVT.

This sequence joins TRBV10-1 and TRBJ2-1, with 8 positions matching TRBD1. The CDR3 loop spans 15 amino acids. Germline-derived CDR1 and CDR2 are WNHNN and SYGVQD (reference sequence). The V gene end was trimmed by 2 bases and the J gene end by 8 bases; junction bases not matched to a gene: 8. CDR3 amino acids: CASSEGQGSSHEQFF. The DNA for the CDR3 is TGCGCCAGCAGTGAGGGACAGGGAAGTTCCCATGAGCAGTTCTTC.

V usage is TRBV2 and J usage is TRBJ1-6; D ambiguous. Germline CDR1 is SNHLY and CDR2 is FYNNEI. The CDR3 consists of 17 residues. Trimming removed 5 bases from V and 4 bases from J, with 18 bases in between. The CDR3 region is CASSPPPFRTYNSPLHF. For the CDR3, the DNA is TGTGCCAGCAGTCCCCCCCCCTTCCGAACATATAATTCACCCCTCCACTTT.

This clone was seen only once. This rearrangement joins TRBV6-1 to TRBJ2-5; possibly TRBD2 for D (6 bases). The length of the CDR3 is 14 residues. Germline CDR1 reads MNHNS; CDR2 reads SASEGT. V shed 3 bases and J shed 1 base, with 9 bases lying between them. The CDR3 protein is CASSDGGVQETQYF. In DNA form, the CDR3 reads TGTGCCAGCAGTGATGGCGGGGTCCAAGAGACCCAGTACTTC.

This clone was observed a single time. J is TRBJ1-2 and V is TRBV10-3; 8 positions match TRBD1. Germline CDR1 and CDR2: ENHRY and SYGVKD. This CDR3 has 14 residues. V shed 4 bases and J 7 bases; nucleotides not matched to a gene: 8. The CDR3, as DNA: TGTGCCATCAGTGCGATAGGACAGGGAGCTGGCTACACCTTC. As protein: CAISAIGQGAGYTF.

This rearrangement joins TRBV3-1 (or the pseudogene TRBV3-2) to TRBJ2-4; 7 nucleotides align to TRBD1. Germline V gives CDR1 LGHDT, CDR2 YNNKEL (reference sequence). V lost 5 bases to trimming and J lost 7 bases; unmatched junction nucleotides: 8. The CDR3 runs 14 residues. The chain's CDR3 is CASSATGAQNIQYF. CDR3 in DNA: TGTGCCAGCAGCGCTACAGGGGCCCAGAACATTCAGTACTTC.

The V gene is TRBV5-4, the J gene TRBJ2-3, with 8 nucleotides matching TRBD2. From germline, CDR1 is SGHNT and CDR2 YYREEE (reference sequence). The V gene end was trimmed by 0 bases and the J gene end by 4 bases; junction bases not matched to a gene: 4. CDR3 length: 15 residues. CDR3 coding DNA: TGTGCCAGCAGCTTGGGTCTAGCGGGTTCAGATACGCAGTATTTT. This encodes CASSLGLAGSDTQYF.

The chain uses TRBV6-5 and TRBJ1-2, with 7 bases identical to TRBD1. The CDR3 runs to 15 residues. The germline V gene encodes CDR1 MNHEY and CDR2 SVGAGI. J gave up 6 bases and V 7 bases, and 14 bases lay outside the gene matches. This chain's CDR3 is CASTPRGQVLNGYTF. The CDR3, as DNA: TGTGCCAGCACCCCTAGAGGACAGGTATTAAATGGCTACACCTTC.

Only one count was recorded for this clone. This chain connects TRBV30 to TRBJ1-1; TRBD1 agrees at 9 bases. The CDR3 runs to 14 residues. The germline V gene has CDR1 GTSNPN and CDR2 SVGIG (reference sequence). The J segment lost 0 bases and the V segment lost 4 bases, leaving 3 bases of the junction unmatched. CDR3 sequence reads: CAWITGGLNTEAFF. The CDR3 nucleotides read TGTGCCTGGATAACAGGGGGCCTGAACACTGAAGCTTTCTTT. Full variable domain (remainder filled in from reference TRBV30 and TRBJ1-1): SQTIHQWPATLVQPVGSPLSLECTVEGTSNPNLYWYRQAAGRGLQLLFYSVGIGQISSEVPQNLSASRPQDRQFILSSKKLLLSDSGFYLCAWITGGLNTEAFFGQGTRLTVV.

This clone was found once. This rearrangement joins TRBV12-3 or TRBV12-4 to TRBJ1-1; a possible D gene is TRBD1 (5 bases). The CDR3 is 12 residues long. V lost 2 bases and J 10 bases, leaving 11 bases between the germline ends. DNA of the CDR3: TGTGCCAGCAGTTTAAGGGGTGCCATAGCTTTCTTT. Protein sequence: CASSLRGAIAFF.

This chain connects TRBV3-1 (or the pseudogene TRBV3-2) to TRBJ1-6; D gene ambiguous. The V gene lost 5 bases and the J gene lost 5 bases, with 19 bases spanning the gap. In germline, CDR1 is LGHDT, CDR2 YNNKEL (reference sequence). This CDR3 has 17 amino acids. CDR3 in amino acids: CASSEYLTGTHNSPLHF. CDR3 DNA: TGTGCCAGCAGCGAATACCTGACGGGTACCCATAATTCACCCCTCCACTTT.

There are a few counts of this clone. The rearrangement links TRBV28 to TRBJ1-6; D call uncertain. V lost 6 bases and J lost 1, with 13 bases in between. CDR1 is MDHEN, CDR2 SYDVKM, per germline. The CDR3 spans 16 residues. In DNA form, the CDR3 reads TGTGCCAGCAGCCCTTCGGTCGGGTCCTATAATTCACCCCTCCACTTT. Translation: CASSPSVGSYNSPLHF.

This clone was detected only once. The J gene is TRBJ1-1, the V gene TRBV20-1; unclear D gene. Trimming pared 3 bases from V and 1 base from J, leaving 12 bases between. CDR3 length equals 14 residues. Germline CDR1 is DFQATT and CDR2 is SNEGSKA (reference sequence). The chain's CDR3 is CSASIPGGNTEAFF. Here the CDR3 DNA reads TGCAGTGCTAGTATACCAGGTGGGAACACTGAAGCTTTCTTT.

The chain's CDR3 is CASSLLDSSYTGELFF. CDR3 bases: TGTGCCAGCAGCCTTTTGGACAGCAGTTACACCGGGGAGCTGTTTTTT. The rearrangement links TRBV2 to TRBJ2-2; the D gene is possibly TRBD1 (6 bases). CDR1 SNHLY and CDR2 FYNNEI come from the germline V gene. Trimming removed 6 bases at V and 3 bases at J, with 17 bases between. This CDR3 is 16 amino acids long.

CDR3 bases: TGTGCCAGCTCACCGGAACAGGGTCAAAATCAGCCCCAGCATTTT. Translating gives CASSPEQGQNQPQHF. This chain links TRBV18 with TRBJ1-5; D is perhaps TRBD1 (6 bases). This CDR3 spans 15 amino acids. V gave up 3 bases and J gave up 4 bases, with 13 bases separating them. Germline assignment: CDR1 KGHSH and CDR2 LQKENI.

V and J are TRBV7-3 and TRBJ2-3; 7 bases match TRBD2. The CDR3 spans 16 residues. Germline assignment: CDR1 SGHTA and CDR2 FQGTGA. Unmatched junction bases numbered 10, after V lost 5 bases and J lost 2 bases. The CDR3 protein is CASSREPSGNTDTQYF. CDR3 bases: TGTGCCAGCAGCCGGGAACCTAGCGGCAACACAGATACGCAGTATTTT.

In this sample, this clone turned up once. The chain has TRBV5-4 and TRBJ2-7; 8 bases fit TRBD1. The CDR3 has 14 residues. Germline CDR1 SGHNT, CDR2 YYREEE (reference sequence). V lost 3 bases and J lost 7; bases outside the gene matches: 9. DNA of the CDR3: TGTGCCAGCAGCTCGGGACAGGTGCTGAGGGAGCAGTACTTC. Its protein product is CASSSGQVLREQYF.

The rearrangement links TRBV9 to TRBJ1-1; D not certain. V was trimmed by 2 bases and J by 1 base, leaving 6 bases between them. The CDR3 extends over 13 amino acids. The V gene's germline CDR1 is SGDLS and CDR2 YYNGEE. As DNA, the CDR3 is TGTGCCAGCAGCGTGCTAGGGAACACTGAAGCTTTCTTT. As protein: CASSVLGNTEAFF.

The sample holds many counts of this clone. V gene TRBV4-1 combines with J gene TRBJ1-1; 7 nucleotides match TRBD1. V was pared by 2 bases and J by 1 base, with 1 base of the junction left unmatched. Germline V gene sequence: CDR1 MGHRA, CDR2 YSYEKL. This CDR3 spans 14 amino acids. In DNA, the CDR3 is TGCGCCAGCAGCCAACGGGACAGGAACACTGAAGCTTTCTTT. Translating it yields CASSQRDRNTEAFF.

The chain recombines TRBV5-1 with TRBJ2-5; no clear D gene. Trimming cost V 0 bases and J 2 bases, with 5 bases left between them. The CDR3 extends over 13 amino acids. Germline V gene lookup returns CDR1 SGHRS and CDR2 YFSETQ. DNA for the CDR3: TGCGCCAGCAGCTTGGGCAGTCAAGAGACCCAGTACTTC. This encodes CASSLGSQETQYF.

V and J are TRBV12-5 and TRBJ2-1, with D possibly being TRBD1 (6 bases). This CDR3 is 13 amino acids long. V was trimmed by 8 bases and J by 0 bases, leaving 8 bases between them. Looked up from germline, CDR1 is LGHNT and CDR2 is FRNRAP. CDR3 protein: CASRGSSYNEQFF. CDR3 in DNA: TGTGCTAGTAGGGGGAGCTCCTACAATGAGCAGTTCTTC.

This chain connects TRBV27 to TRBJ1-6, with TRBD1 as a possible D gene (6 bases). The CDR3 loop spans 15 amino acids. In germline, CDR1 is MNHEY, CDR2 SMNVEV (reference sequence). Trimming stripped 11 bases from V and 2 bases from J, with 16 bases between. In DNA form, the CDR3 reads TGTGCCTGCCAGGGGTGGGCCACCTATAATTCACCCCTCCACTTT. Amino acids: CACQGWATYNSPLHF.

The chain recombines TRBV5-6 with TRBJ1-3; D is unclear. The V gene's germline CDR1 is SGHDT and CDR2 YYEEEE. The CDR3 is 12 amino acids. The V and J ends lost 1 base and 4 bases respectively, with 3 bases between them. This CDR3 is CASSLSGNTIYF. CDR3 sequence (DNA): TGTGCCAGCAGCTTGTCAGGAAACACCATATATTTT. Filled out from reference TRBV5-6 and TRBJ1-3, the complete variable domain reads DAGVTQSPTHLIKTRGQQVTLRCSPKSGHDTVSWYQQALGQGPQFIFQYYEEEERQRGNFPDRFSGHQFPNYSSELNVNALLLGDSALYLCASSLSGNTIYFGEGSWLTVV.

V is TRBV10-3 and J is TRBJ1-1, with D possibly TRBD1 on 6 matching bases. V lost 2 bases and J 3 bases, leaving 13 bases between the germline ends. There are 15 residues in the CDR3. The germline V gene encodes CDR1 ENHRY and CDR2 SYGVKD. The CDR3 protein is CAISERGAGDTEAFF. In DNA form, the CDR3 reads TGTGCCATCAGTGAGCGGGGGGCCGGGGACACTGAAGCTTTCTTT.

This chain uses TRBV5-1 with TRBJ1-4, with 10 bases that match TRBD1. The CDR3 is 14 amino acids. Germline V gene data show CDR1 as SGHRS and CDR2 as YFSETQ. Trimming removed 4 bases from V and 7 bases from J; junction bases left unmatched: 4. CDR3 in amino acids: CASSEGTGVEKLFF. DNA for the CDR3: TGCGCCAGCAGCGAGGGGACAGGGGTTGAAAAACTGTTTTTT.

The chain links TRBV11-2 to TRBJ1-2; TRBD1 aligns across 9 bases. V lost 3 bases and J lost 0; bases outside the gene matches: 5. Germline V gene data show CDR1 as SGHAT and CDR2 as FQNNGV. The CDR3 is 16 residues long. CDR3 sequence: CASSFNTGGPNYGYTF. The CDR3 DNA reads TGTGCCAGCAGCTTCAACACAGGGGGCCCTAACTATGGCTACACCTTC. The entire variable domain, with the rest obtained from reference TRBV11-2 and TRBJ1-2, is as follows: EAGVAQSPRYKIIEKRQSVAFWCNPISGHATLYWYQQILGQGPKLLIQFQNNGVVDDSQLPKDRFSAERLKGVDSTLKIQPAKLEDSAVYLCASSFNTGGPNYGYTFGSGTRLTVV.

This clone was picked up one time. This chain uses TRBV12-3 or TRBV12-4 with TRBJ1-5; D uncertain. CDR3 size: 13 residues. Trimming left V 1 base short and J 6 bases short, with 7 bases between. CDR3 sequence reads: CASSLVGSQPQHF. CDR3 in DNA: TGTGCCAGCAGTTTAGTGGGGAGTCAGCCCCAGCATTTT.

The rearrangement uses TRBV28 and TRBJ1-2; D not resolved. V lost 7 bases, J lost 2 bases, and 5 bases lay in between. Germline CDR1 and CDR2: MDHEN and SYDVKM. CDR3 length: 11 residues. The CDR3 spells CASIENYGYTF. CDR3 bases: TGTGCCAGCATAGAAAACTATGGCTACACCTTC.

The rearrangement joins TRBV14 to TRBJ2-5; a weak D match, TRBD2 (5 bases). This CDR3 comprises 15 residues. V was pared by 4 bases and J by 5 bases, with 17 bases between. The V gene's germline CDR1 is SGHDN and CDR2 FVKESK. The CDR3 reads CASSPRVPRTETQYF. CDR3 DNA: TGTGCCAGCAGCCCGAGGGTCCCCCGGACGGAGACCCAGTACTTC.

This rearrangement joins TRBV18 to TRBJ1-1, with D unresolved. V lost 4 bases and J 1 base, leaving 7 bases between the germline ends. Looked up from germline, CDR1 is KGHSH and CDR2 is LQKENI. CDR3 length: 13 amino acids. The CDR3 DNA reads TGTGCCAGCTCACAAGCGCAGAACACTGAAGCTTTCTTT. As protein: CASSQAQNTEAFF.

The rearrangement joins TRBV19 to TRBJ1-3; D unresolved. CDR1 and CDR2 from the germline V gene are LNHDA and SQIVND (reference sequence). Trimming shortened V by 5 bases and J by 0 bases, and 8 bases separated the two germline ends. The CDR3 has 14 amino acids. The CDR3 DNA sequence: TGTGCCAGTAGTTTACAATCCTCTGGAAACACCATATATTTT. Its protein product is CASSLQSSGNTIYF. The full variable domain, completed using reference TRBV19 and TRBJ1-3, is DGGITQSPKYLFRKEGQNVTLSCEQNLNHDAMYWYRQDPGQGLRLIYYSQIVNDFQKGDIAEGYSVSREKKESFPLTVTSAQKNPTAFYLCASSLQSSGNTIYFGEGSWLTVV.